This T cell receptor beta chain stems from a study of T cells in Graves' hyperthyroidism and ophthalmopathy. Overall study context: Peripheral blood draws took place at initial diagnosis, ahead of any treatment. Broader study findings: Stable hyperthyroidism was told apart from ophthalmopathy by a model built on 13 V-J features. Onset of ophthalmopathy came a median about 6.5 months after the model predicted it.

RNA transcripts were the template for amplifying TCR beta CDR3 regions. In the first-round RT-PCR of the TCR CDR3, the HTBI primer set was used. TCRdb passed the multiplex PCR reads through MiXCR, listing each CDR3 protein once. The table shows fewer than 750,000 distinct CDR3 sequences, with roughly 14% occurring only once. The ends were cut back, 2 bases at V and 3 bases at J, with 5 bases in the middle. CDR3 length equals 12 residues. Germline assignment: CDR1 SGHAT and CDR2 FQNNGV. Not enrolled were patients with uncontrolled infection, other autoimmune disease, pregnancy or lactation. At least ten counts were recorded for this clonotype. Its antigen is currently unknown.

The source material was blood. The chain joins TRBV11-2 to TRBJ2-7; D remains unclear. This TCR was sampled from a woman between 35 and 50 years old with Graves' ophthalmopathy. Written as DNA, the CDR3 is TGTGCCAGCAGCTTACGGCGCTACGAGCAGTACTTC. It is translated as CASSLRRYEQYF.